Sequencing of this T cell receptor beta chain was carried out in a study of blood T cells in healthy people across ages. A J-beta primer mix and a sample-barcoded 5' primer were used in a second PCR of about 7 to 12 cycles. The study obtained at least 3 million CDR3-containing paired-end reads from every sample. TCRdb reprocessed the 5' RACE reads with MiXCR, giving one entry per CDR3 protein. This sample yields around 800,000 distinct CDR3 sequences, of which 20% to 30% are seen a single time; 3% belongs to the top ten. The CDR3 consists of 15 residues. The ends were cut back, 3 bases at V and 4 bases at J, with 15 bases in the middle. Germline-derived CDR1 and CDR2 are KGHSH and LQKENI. All donors came from Russia, were Caucasian and healthy, and spanned ages about 6 to 100. The same sample was also studied in work on T cells of mothers and their children. That paper notes: Over 8.5 million TCR beta CDR3 reads were obtained from each mother, and roughly 3 million from each child.

The chain employs TRBV18 and TRBJ1-2; D is perhaps TRBD1 (5 bases). The clonotype was recovered from a boy aged 5-17 years in good health. What was sequenced was blood. CDR3 residues: CASSPRERQGYGYTF. In DNA, the CDR3 is TGTGCCAGCTCACCGCGTGAGAGGCAGGGCTATGGCTACACCTTC.